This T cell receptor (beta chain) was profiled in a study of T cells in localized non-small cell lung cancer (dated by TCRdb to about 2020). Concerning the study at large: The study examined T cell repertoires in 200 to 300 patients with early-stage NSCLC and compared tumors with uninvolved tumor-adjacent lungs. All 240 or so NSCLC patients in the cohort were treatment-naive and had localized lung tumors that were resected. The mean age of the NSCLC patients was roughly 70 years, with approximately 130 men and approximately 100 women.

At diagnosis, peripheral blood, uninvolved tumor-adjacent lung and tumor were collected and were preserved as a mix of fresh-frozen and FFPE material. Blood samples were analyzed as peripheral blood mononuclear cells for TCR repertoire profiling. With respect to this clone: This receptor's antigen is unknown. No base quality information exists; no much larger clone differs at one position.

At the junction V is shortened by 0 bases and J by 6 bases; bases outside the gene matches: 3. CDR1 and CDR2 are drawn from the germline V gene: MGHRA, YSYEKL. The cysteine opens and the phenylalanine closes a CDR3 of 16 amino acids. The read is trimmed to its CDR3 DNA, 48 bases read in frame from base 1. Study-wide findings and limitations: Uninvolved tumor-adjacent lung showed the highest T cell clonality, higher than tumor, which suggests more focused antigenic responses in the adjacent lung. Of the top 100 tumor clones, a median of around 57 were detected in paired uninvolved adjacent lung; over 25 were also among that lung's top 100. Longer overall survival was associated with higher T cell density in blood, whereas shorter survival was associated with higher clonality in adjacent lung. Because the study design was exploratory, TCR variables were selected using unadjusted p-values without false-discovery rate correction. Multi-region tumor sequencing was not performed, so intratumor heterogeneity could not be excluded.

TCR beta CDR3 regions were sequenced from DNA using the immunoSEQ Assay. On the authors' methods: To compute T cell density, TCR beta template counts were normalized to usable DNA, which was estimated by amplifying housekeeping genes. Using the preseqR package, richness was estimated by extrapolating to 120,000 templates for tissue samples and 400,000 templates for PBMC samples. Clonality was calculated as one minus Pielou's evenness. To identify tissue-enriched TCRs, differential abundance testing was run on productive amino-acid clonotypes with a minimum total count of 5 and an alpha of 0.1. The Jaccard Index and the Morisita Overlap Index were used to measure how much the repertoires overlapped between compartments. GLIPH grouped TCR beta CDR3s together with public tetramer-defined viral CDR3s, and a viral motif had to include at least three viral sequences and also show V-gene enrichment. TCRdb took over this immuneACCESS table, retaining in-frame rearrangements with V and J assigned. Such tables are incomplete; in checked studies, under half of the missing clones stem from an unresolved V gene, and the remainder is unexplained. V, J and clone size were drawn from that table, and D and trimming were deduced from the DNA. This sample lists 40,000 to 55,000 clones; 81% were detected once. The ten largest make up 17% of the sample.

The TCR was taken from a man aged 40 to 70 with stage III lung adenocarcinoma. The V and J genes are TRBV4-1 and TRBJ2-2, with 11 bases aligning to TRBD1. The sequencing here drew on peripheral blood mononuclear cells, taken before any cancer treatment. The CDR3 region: CASSQDPGQGAGELFF. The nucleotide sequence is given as TGCGCCAGCAGCCAAGATCCGGGACAGGGGGCCGGGGAGCTGTTTTTT.